This T cell receptor (beta chain) derives from a study of CD8 T cells in Susac syndrome. V shed 8 bases and J shed 7 bases, with 12 bases lying between them. CDR1 and CDR2 (germline): MNHEY, SMNVEV (reference sequence). The CDR3 contains 11 residues. An input of about 0.5 to 1 ug of RNA was subjected to reverse transcription using random hexamers. TCRdb recomputed calls from the immunoSEQ multiplex PCR reads with MiXCR, one row per CDR3 protein. The sample consists of 80,000 to 90,000 distinct CDR3 sequences, about 95% of them appearing once. This clonotype was sampled from a human donor with Susac syndrome. V is TRBV27 and J is TRBJ2-7; the D is unclear. The sample consisted of CD8+ T cells from PBMCs. The CDR3 loop is CASGGTLEQYF. In nucleotides, the CDR3 is TGTGCCAGCGGTGGAACTCTGGAGCAGTACTTC.